This T cell receptor beta chain was retrieved from a study of blood T cell repertoires in COVID-19. CDR1 MNHEY and CDR2 SMNVEV come from the germline V gene (reference sequence). This CDR3 region has 16 residues. The V and J ends lost 3 bases and 1 base respectively, with 16 bases between them. Some clones are missing from TCRdb's copy, which holds only in-frame ones; the method was immunoSEQ multiplex PCR. Of a few hundred thousand clones listed, 70% to 90% were seen once; the top ten hold 3.5% to 4.5%. The receptor comes from a woman aged 25-40 years who had recovered from COVID-19. V usage is TRBV27 and J usage is TRBJ2-7; possibly TRBD2 for D (7 bases). Sequenced material: PBMCs or T cells enriched from blood (not recorded which). CDR3 bases: TGTGCCAGCAGTTTCATAGGGGGGGGGACGTCCTACGAGCAGTACTTC. It codes for CASSFIGGGTSYEQYF.